This is a list of T cell receptor beta chains from one sample in a study of cytomegalovirus exposure and HLA in healthy donors. Profiling relied on immunoSEQ multiplex PCR, and the TCRdb table lists in-frame clones only, not all of them. Of roughly 310,000 clones listed, 88% are singletons. The specimen was PBMCs. The receptor set was obtained from a young man in good health and CMV-seronegative. CDR3s include the opening cysteine and the closing phenylalanine or tryptophan. Each record gives: V gene, clone size, D gene, J gene, CDR3 DNA, CDR3 protein. A D gene is named only where the DNA matches it firmly. The size entry is marked missing in some rows and otherwise reads once, few, many or a size class.

V gene: TRBV7-8; clone size: -; D gene: -; J gene: TRBJ1-1; CDR3 DNA: TGTGCCAGCAGCTTAGCAAGCCCGAACACTGAAGCTTTCTTT; CDR3 protein: CASSLASPNTEAFF
V gene: TRBV29-1; clone size: -; D gene: TRBD1; J gene: TRBJ1-2; CDR3 DNA: TGCAGCGTTGAGACAGGGGGCTCAGGAGGCTACACCTTC; CDR3 protein: CSVETGGSGGYTF
V gene: TRBV4-1; clone size: few; D gene: TRBD1; J gene: TRBJ1-5; CDR3 DNA: TGCGCCAGCAGCCGTGACAGGGTGGATCGATTCCCCCAGCATTTT; CDR3 protein: CASSRDRVDRFPQHF
V gene: TRBV7-8; clone size: -; D gene: -; J gene: TRBJ1-6; CDR3 DNA: TGTGCCAGCAGCTCGCAGGGAAGCTCCTATAATTCACCCCTCCACTTT; CDR3 protein: CASSSQGSSYNSPLHF
V gene: TRBV4-1; clone size: -; D gene: TRBD1; J gene: TRBJ1-1; CDR3 DNA: TGCGCCAGCAGCTACCGACAGGGAGGCGTCGCTGAAGCTTTCTTT; CDR3 protein: CASSYRQGGVAEAFF
V gene: TRBV6-1; clone size: -; D gene: TRBD2; J gene: TRBJ2-5; CDR3 DNA: TGTGCCGGCGCGCGGGGGGTCCAAGAGACCCAGTACTTC; CDR3 protein: CAGARGVQETQYF
V gene: TRBV12-5; clone size: -; D gene: -; J gene: TRBJ2-7; CDR3 DNA: TGTGCTAGTGGTTTCGATTCCCGGAGCTCCGAGCAGTACTTC; CDR3 protein: CASGFDSRSSEQYF
V gene: TRBV5-1; clone size: -; D gene: TRBD2; J gene: TRBJ2-3; CDR3 DNA: TGCGCCAGCAGCCCCGGACTAGCGGGGAAGACAGATACGCAGTATTTT; CDR3 protein: CASSPGLAGKTDTQYF
V gene: TRBV5-1; clone size: -; D gene: TRBD1; J gene: TRBJ2-3; CDR3 DNA: TGCGCCAGCAGCTTGGACAGGGGAGTCACAGATACGCAGTATTTT; CDR3 protein: CASSLDRGVTDTQYF
V gene: TRBV5-4; clone size: -; D gene: -; J gene: TRBJ2-3; CDR3 DNA: TGTGCCAGCAGCTTGAGAGCTCAAATCACAGATACGCAGTATTTT; CDR3 protein: CASSLRAQITDTQYF
V gene: TRBV10-1; clone size: -; D gene: -; J gene: TRBJ1-2; CDR3 DNA: TGCGCCAGCAGTGATCCTTCAGTGGGCGGCTACACCTTC; CDR3 protein: CASSDPSVGGYTF
V gene: TRBV27; clone size: -; D gene: -; J gene: TRBJ1-2; CDR3 DNA: TGTGCCAGCAGTCTCGGAGCTAACTATGGCTACACCTTC; CDR3 protein: CASSLGANYGYTF
V gene: TRBV5-1; clone size: -; D gene: TRBD1; J gene: TRBJ2-3; CDR3 DNA: TGCGCCAGCGGGACAGGGACCACAGATACGCAGTATTTT; CDR3 protein: CASGTGTTDTQYF
V gene: TRBV6-5; clone size: -; D gene: -; J gene: TRBJ1-1; CDR3 DNA: TGTGCCAGCAGTTACTCGAGTGGGGGGAAAGCTTTCTTT; CDR3 protein: CASSYSSGGKAFF
V gene: TRBV5-1; clone size: -; D gene: -; J gene: TRBJ2-1; CDR3 DNA: TGCGCCAGCACTTGGGAAGGGACAGCGGACTACCTCTACAATGAGCAGTTCTTC; CDR3 protein: CASTWEGTADYLYNEQFF
V gene: TRBV4-1; clone size: few; D gene: -; J gene: TRBJ1-5; CDR3 DNA: TGCGCCAGCAGCCAAGATGGAGATCAGCCCCAGCATTTT; CDR3 protein: CASSQDGDQPQHF
V gene: TRBV20-1; clone size: -; D gene: -; J gene: TRBJ2-3; CDR3 DNA: TGCAGTGCTAGAGGCGGGGATACGCAGTATTTT; CDR3 protein: CSARGGDTQYF
V gene: TRBV7-9; clone size: -; D gene: TRBD1; J gene: TRBJ2-3; CDR3 DNA: TGTGCCAGCTTAGACAGGGGGCGGAATACGCAGTATTTT; CDR3 protein: CASLDRGRNTQYF
V gene: TRBV30; clone size: -; D gene: -; J gene: TRBJ1-3; CDR3 DNA: TGTGCCTGGGGGGCAGGAAACACCATATATTTT; CDR3 protein: CAWGAGNTIYF
V gene: TRBV2; clone size: -; D gene: -; J gene: TRBJ2-5; CDR3 DNA: TGTGCCAGCACAGGGGTCCAAGAGACCCAGTACTTC; CDR3 protein: CASTGVQETQYF
V gene: TRBV5-6; clone size: -; D gene: -; J gene: TRBJ2-7; CDR3 DNA: TGTGCCAGCAGCTTGGGACCGGGCGGGGAGCAGTACTTC; CDR3 protein: CASSLGPGGEQYF
V gene: TRBV21-1; clone size: -; D gene: -; J gene: TRBJ2-1; CDR3 DNA: TGTGCCAGCAGCGCTCCCGTCGTGGGACTAGCAGGCGATGAGCAGTTCTTC; CDR3 protein: CASSAPVVGLAGDEQFF